These T cell receptor beta chains were read from a single sample in a study of OX40 agonist ivuxolimab in advanced cancers. Clones were sequenced by immunoSEQ multiplex PCR, and TCRdb holds only the in-frame ones, with some missing. The sample has about 50,000 clones; around nine tenths are singletons. Sequences were derived from CD4+ or CD8+ T cells sorted from blood, sampled in a trial of the OX40 agonist ivuxolimab. Receptors were obtained from an adult with an advanced solid tumor such as melanoma, head and neck, liver or kidney cancer. CDR3s include the opening cysteine and the closing phenylalanine or tryptophan. D genes are given only for firm matches. Rows may omit the clone size; those that give it use once, few, many or a size class.

abundance: -
v_gene: TRBV7-9
j_gene: TRBJ2-7
d_gene: TRBD1
CDR3nt: TGTGCCAGCAGCTCCACCGGGACAGGGTTTGTCGAGCAGTACTTC
CDR3aa: CASSSTGTGFVEQYF

abundance: -
v_gene: TRBV10-1
j_gene: TRBJ2-7
d_gene: TRBD2
CDR3nt: TGCGCCAGCAGTGAGACGGCTAGCGGGATCTACGAGCAGTACTTC
CDR3aa: CASSETASGIYEQYF

abundance: -
v_gene: TRBV9
j_gene: TRBJ2-7
d_gene: -
CDR3nt: TGTGCCAGCAGCGTAGGCTGGGGTCGCGACGAGCAGTACTTC
CDR3aa: CASSVGWGRDEQYF

abundance: -
v_gene: TRBV29-1
j_gene: TRBJ2-7
d_gene: -
CDR3nt: TGCAGCGCGAGCATTGAGGGGATCGAGCAGTACTTC
CDR3aa: CSASIEGIEQYF

abundance: once
v_gene: TRBV25-1
j_gene: TRBJ1-3
d_gene: -
CDR3nt: TGTGCCAGCAGTGGTGATCTCTCTGGAAACACCATATATTTT
CDR3aa: CASSGDLSGNTIYF

abundance: -
v_gene: TRBV7-8
j_gene: TRBJ1-2
d_gene: TRBD1
CDR3nt: TGTGCCAGCAGCTTAGGGGGACAGAGCTATGGCTACACCTTC
CDR3aa: CASSLGGQSYGYTF

abundance: -
v_gene: TRBV10-2
j_gene: TRBJ2-5
d_gene: -
CDR3nt: TGCGCCAGCATGACCAGGCTTCAACAAGAGACCCAGTACTTC
CDR3aa: CASMTRLQQETQYF

abundance: -
v_gene: TRBV5-1
j_gene: TRBJ2-5
d_gene: -
CDR3nt: TGCGCCAGCAGGTCGGGCGGGCGACTACAAGAGACCCAGTACTTC
CDR3aa: CASRSGGRLQETQYF

abundance: -
v_gene: TRBV19
j_gene: TRBJ1-5
d_gene: -
CDR3nt: TGTGCCAGTAGCCCCGACAGTCGGGGCAATCAGCCCCAGCATTTT
CDR3aa: CASSPDSRGNQPQHF

abundance: -
v_gene: TRBV21-1
j_gene: TRBJ2-3
d_gene: -
CDR3nt: TGTGCCAGCACCCTTCGGGACTGCGCTAGCACAGATACGCAGTATTTT
CDR3aa: CASTLRDCASTDTQYF

abundance: -
v_gene: TRBV11-2
j_gene: TRBJ1-2
d_gene: -
CDR3nt: TGTGCCAGCAGCTTAAGTCAGGGAACAAATTCCTATGGCTACACCTTC
CDR3aa: CASSLSQGTNSYGYTF

abundance: -
v_gene: TRBV27
j_gene: TRBJ2-3
d_gene: -
CDR3nt: TGTGCCAGCAGTTTAGGGGTAGGGGGAATACCGACAGATACGCAGTATTTT
CDR3aa: CASSLGVGGIPTDTQYF

abundance: -
v_gene: TRBV29-1
j_gene: TRBJ2-2
d_gene: -
CDR3nt: TGCAGCGTTGGTGGAGTCATTACCGGGGAGCTGTTTTTT
CDR3aa: CSVGGVITGELFF

abundance: -
v_gene: TRBV15
j_gene: TRBJ2-7
d_gene: -
CDR3nt: TGTGCCACCAGCCCTGCCGGAAACGAGCAGTACTTC
CDR3aa: CATSPAGNEQYF

abundance: -
v_gene: TRBV6-5
j_gene: TRBJ1-5
d_gene: -
CDR3nt: TGTGCCAGCAGTTACGGGGGAAACGGGCCCCAGCATTTT
CDR3aa: CASSYGGNGPQHF

abundance: -
v_gene: TRBV14
j_gene: TRBJ2-1
d_gene: TRBD1
CDR3nt: TGTGCCAGCAGCCCGAGACAGGGCTCCTACAATGAGCAGTTCTTC
CDR3aa: CASSPRQGSYNEQFF

abundance: -
v_gene: TRBV5-5
j_gene: TRBJ2-7
d_gene: TRBD2
CDR3nt: TGTGCCAGCAGCCCCGGGACTAGCGACTTCTACGAGCAGTACTTC
CDR3aa: CASSPGTSDFYEQYF

abundance: -
v_gene: TRBV10-3
j_gene: TRBJ1-2
d_gene: TRBD1
CDR3nt: TGTGCCATCAGTGAGGGGGGACAGGGTAGCTACACCTTC
CDR3aa: CAISEGGQGSYTF

abundance: -
v_gene: TRBV2
j_gene: TRBJ2-1
d_gene: -
CDR3nt: TGTGCCAGCAGTCCGGACTGGAACAATGAGCAGTTCTTC
CDR3aa: CASSPDWNNEQFF

abundance: -
v_gene: TRBV7-2
j_gene: TRBJ2-7
d_gene: -
CDR3nt: TGTGCCAGCAAGCGATTGGGCAGGCCCTACGAGCAGTACTTC
CDR3aa: CASKRLGRPYEQYF

abundance: -
v_gene: TRBV5-4
j_gene: TRBJ2-5
d_gene: TRBD2
CDR3nt: TGTGCCAGCAGCTTGAACCCAGCGGGGGGCCTCACGGAGACCCAGTACTTC
CDR3aa: CASSLNPAGGLTETQYF

abundance: -
v_gene: TRBV6-1
j_gene: TRBJ2-1
d_gene: -
CDR3nt: TGTGCCAGCAGTGATCGATACAATGAGCAGTTCTTC
CDR3aa: CASSDRYNEQFF

abundance: -
v_gene: TRBV6-1
j_gene: TRBJ2-7
d_gene: TRBD1
CDR3nt: TGTGCCAGCAGTGAAGCGTGGGACAGGGGACCTGAGCAGTACTTC
CDR3aa: CASSEAWDRGPEQYF

abundance: -
v_gene: TRBV5-1
j_gene: TRBJ2-7
d_gene: -
CDR3nt: TGCGCCAGCAGCCCAGACGTCGACAGGACCTACGAGCAGTACTTC
CDR3aa: CASSPDVDRTYEQYF

abundance: -
v_gene: TRBV4-3
j_gene: TRBJ1-1
d_gene: -
CDR3nt: TGCGCCAGCAGCTTTAGGGTGAACACTGAAGCTTTCTTT
CDR3aa: CASSFRVNTEAFF

abundance: -
v_gene: TRBV5-4
j_gene: TRBJ2-5
d_gene: -
CDR3nt: TGTGCCAGCAGCTTGGTTTCCGGGGTTAAGACCCAGTACTTC
CDR3aa: CASSLVSGVKTQYF

abundance: -
v_gene: TRBV19
j_gene: TRBJ2-7
d_gene: -
CDR3nt: TGTGCCAGTAGTTTCCTGACGGGGGAGCAGTACTTC
CDR3aa: CASSFLTGEQYF

abundance: -
v_gene: TRBV5-1
j_gene: TRBJ2-3
d_gene: -
CDR3nt: TGCGCCAGCAGCTCATCCCCCACAGATACGCAGTATTTT
CDR3aa: CASSSSPTDTQYF